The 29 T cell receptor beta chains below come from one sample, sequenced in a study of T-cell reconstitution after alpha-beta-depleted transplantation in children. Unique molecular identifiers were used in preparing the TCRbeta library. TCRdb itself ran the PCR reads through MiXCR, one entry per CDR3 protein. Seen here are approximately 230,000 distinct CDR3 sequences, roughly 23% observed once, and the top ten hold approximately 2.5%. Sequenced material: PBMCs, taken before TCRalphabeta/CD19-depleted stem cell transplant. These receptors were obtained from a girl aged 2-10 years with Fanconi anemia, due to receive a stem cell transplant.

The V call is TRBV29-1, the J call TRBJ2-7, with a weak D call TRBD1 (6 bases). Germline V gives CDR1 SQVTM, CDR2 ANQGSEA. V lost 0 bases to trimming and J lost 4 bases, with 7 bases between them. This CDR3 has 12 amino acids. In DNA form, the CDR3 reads TGCAGCGTTGAAGACACAGGGTACGAGCAGTACTTC. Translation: CSVEDTGYEQYF.

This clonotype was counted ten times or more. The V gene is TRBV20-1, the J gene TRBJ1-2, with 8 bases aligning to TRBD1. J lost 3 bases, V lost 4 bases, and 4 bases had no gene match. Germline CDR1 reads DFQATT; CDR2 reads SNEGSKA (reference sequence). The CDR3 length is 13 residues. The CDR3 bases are TGCAGTGCTACGGACAGGGTTTACTATGGCTACACCTTC. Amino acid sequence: CSATDRVYYGYTF.

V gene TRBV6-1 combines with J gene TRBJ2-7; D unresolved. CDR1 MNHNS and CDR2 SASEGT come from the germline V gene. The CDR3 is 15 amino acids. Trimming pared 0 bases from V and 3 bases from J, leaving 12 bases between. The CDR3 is CASSEAGYAGYEQYF. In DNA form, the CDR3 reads TGTGCCAGCAGTGAAGCCGGCTATGCTGGCTACGAGCAGTACTTC.

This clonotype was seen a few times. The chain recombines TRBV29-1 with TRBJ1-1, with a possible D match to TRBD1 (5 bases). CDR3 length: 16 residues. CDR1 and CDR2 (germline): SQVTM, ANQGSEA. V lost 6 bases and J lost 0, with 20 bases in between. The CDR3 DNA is TGCAGCGTCGCAGGTGGCAGGGCCATTATGAACACTGAAGCTTTCTTT. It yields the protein CSVAGGRAIMNTEAFF.

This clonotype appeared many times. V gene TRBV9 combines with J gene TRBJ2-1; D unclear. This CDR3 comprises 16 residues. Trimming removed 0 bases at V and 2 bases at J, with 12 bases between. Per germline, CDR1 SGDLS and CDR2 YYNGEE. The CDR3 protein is CASSVADRLAYNEQFF. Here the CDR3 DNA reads TGTGCCAGCAGCGTAGCTGATCGTCTAGCCTACAATGAGCAGTTCTTC.

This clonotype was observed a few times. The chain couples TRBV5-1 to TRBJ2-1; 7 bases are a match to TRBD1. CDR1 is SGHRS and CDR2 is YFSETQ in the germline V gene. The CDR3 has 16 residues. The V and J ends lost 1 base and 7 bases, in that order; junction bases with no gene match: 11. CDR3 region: CASSLYVRQGSNEQFF. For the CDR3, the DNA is TGCGCCAGCAGCTTGTACGTGAGACAGGGATCGAATGAGCAGTTCTTC. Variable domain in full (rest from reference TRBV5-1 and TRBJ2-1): KAGVTQTPRYLIKTRGQQVTLSCSPISGHRSVSWYQQTPGQGLQFLFEYFSETQRNKGNFPGRFSGRQFSNSRSEMNVSTLELGDSALYLCASSLYVRQGSNEQFFGPGTRLTVL.

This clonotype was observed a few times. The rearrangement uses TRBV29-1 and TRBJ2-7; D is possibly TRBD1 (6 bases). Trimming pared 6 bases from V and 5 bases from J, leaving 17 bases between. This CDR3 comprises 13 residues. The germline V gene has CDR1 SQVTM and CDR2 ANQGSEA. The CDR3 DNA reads TGCAGCGTCGAGGCAGGGGATGGGGACGAGCAGTACTTC. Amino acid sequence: CSVEAGDGDEQYF.

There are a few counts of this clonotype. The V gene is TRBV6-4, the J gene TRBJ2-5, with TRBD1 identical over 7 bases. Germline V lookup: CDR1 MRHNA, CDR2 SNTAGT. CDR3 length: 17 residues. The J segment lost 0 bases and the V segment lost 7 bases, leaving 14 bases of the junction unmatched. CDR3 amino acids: CASNAEPIDRDQETQYF. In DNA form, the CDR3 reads TGTGCCAGCAACGCGGAGCCCATAGACAGGGACCAAGAGACCCAGTACTTC.

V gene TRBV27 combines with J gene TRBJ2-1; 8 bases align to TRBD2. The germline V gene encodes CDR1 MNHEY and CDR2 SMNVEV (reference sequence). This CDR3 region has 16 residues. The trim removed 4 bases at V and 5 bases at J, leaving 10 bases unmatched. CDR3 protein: CASSSPWGGGNNEQFF. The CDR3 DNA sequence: TGTGCCAGCAGTTCCCCCTGGGGCGGGGGGAACAATGAGCAGTTCTTC.

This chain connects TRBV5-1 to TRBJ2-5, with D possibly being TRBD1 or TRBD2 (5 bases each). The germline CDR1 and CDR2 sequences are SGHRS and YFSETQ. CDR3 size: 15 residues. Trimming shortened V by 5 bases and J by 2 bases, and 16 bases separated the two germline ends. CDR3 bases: TGCGCCAGCAGTAGCCGGGACCATCCACAAGAGACCCAGTACTTC. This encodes CASSSRDHPQETQYF.

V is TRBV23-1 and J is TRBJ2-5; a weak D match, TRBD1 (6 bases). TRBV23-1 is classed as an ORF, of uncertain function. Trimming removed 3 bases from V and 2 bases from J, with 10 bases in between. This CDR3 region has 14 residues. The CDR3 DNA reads TGCGCCAGCAGTCACCACAGGGATCAAGAGACCCAGTACTTC. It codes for CASSHHRDQETQYF.

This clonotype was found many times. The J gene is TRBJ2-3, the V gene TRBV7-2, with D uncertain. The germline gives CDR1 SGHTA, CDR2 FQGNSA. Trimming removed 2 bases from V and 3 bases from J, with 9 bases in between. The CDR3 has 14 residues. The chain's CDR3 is CASSLPGNTDTQYF. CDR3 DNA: TGTGCCAGCAGCTTACCCGGAAATACAGATACGCAGTATTTT.

As DNA, the CDR3 is TGCGCCAGCAGATGGCTAGCGGTTGGCGGGGAGCTGTTTTTT. Amino acid sequence: CASRWLAVGGELFF. This rearrangement joins TRBV5-1 to TRBJ2-2; TRBD2 matches at 7 bases. Germline V gene data show CDR1 as SGHRS and CDR2 as YFSETQ. V shed 5 bases, J shed 7 bases, and the junction held 8 bases outside the gene matches. This CDR3 spans 14 amino acids.

The CDR3 sequence: CASSLAGTNTEAFF. CDR3 nucleotides: TGCGCCAGCAGCTTGGCAGGGACCAACACTGAAGCTTTCTTT. The rearrangement links TRBV5-1 to TRBJ1-1; D possibly corresponds to TRBD1 (5 bases). The V end was cut by 0 bases, the J end by 2 bases, with 8 bases between. CDR1 and CDR2 from the germline V gene are SGHRS and YFSETQ. The CDR3 is 14 amino acids.

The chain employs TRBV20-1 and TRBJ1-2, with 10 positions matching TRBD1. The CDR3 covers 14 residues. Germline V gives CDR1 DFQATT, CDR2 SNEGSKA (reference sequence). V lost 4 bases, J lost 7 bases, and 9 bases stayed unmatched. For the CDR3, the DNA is TGCAGTGCTATTACCGGGACAGGGGAGGGTGGCTACACCTTC. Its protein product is CSAITGTGEGGYTF.

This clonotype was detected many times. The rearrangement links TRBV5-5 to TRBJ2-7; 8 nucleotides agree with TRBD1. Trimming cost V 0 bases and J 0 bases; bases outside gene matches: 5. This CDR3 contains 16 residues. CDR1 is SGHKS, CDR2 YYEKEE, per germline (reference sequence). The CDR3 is CASSLGQDRASYEQYF. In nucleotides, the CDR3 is TGTGCCAGCAGCTTGGGCCAGGACAGGGCCTCCTACGAGCAGTACTTC.

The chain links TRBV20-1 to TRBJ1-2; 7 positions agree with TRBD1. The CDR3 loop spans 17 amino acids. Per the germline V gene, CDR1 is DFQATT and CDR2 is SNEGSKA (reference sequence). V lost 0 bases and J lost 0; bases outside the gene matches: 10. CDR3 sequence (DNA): TGCAGTGCTAGAGATCCCCATCCGACAGGGCCTAACTATGGCTACACCTTC. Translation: CSARDPHPTGPNYGYTF.

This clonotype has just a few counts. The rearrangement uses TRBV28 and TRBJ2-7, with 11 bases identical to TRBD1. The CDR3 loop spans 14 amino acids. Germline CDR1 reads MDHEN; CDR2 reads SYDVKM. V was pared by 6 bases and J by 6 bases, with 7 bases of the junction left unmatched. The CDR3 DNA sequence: TGTGCCAGCAGGACCGGGACAGGGGGAAGCGAGCAGTACTTC. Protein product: CASRTGTGGSEQYF.

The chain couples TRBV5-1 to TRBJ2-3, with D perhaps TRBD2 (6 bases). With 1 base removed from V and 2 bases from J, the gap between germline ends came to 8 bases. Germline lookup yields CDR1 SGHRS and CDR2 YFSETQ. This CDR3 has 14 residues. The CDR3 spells CASSLWGVTDTQYF. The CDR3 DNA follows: TGCGCCAGCAGCTTGTGGGGGGTCACAGATACGCAGTATTTT.

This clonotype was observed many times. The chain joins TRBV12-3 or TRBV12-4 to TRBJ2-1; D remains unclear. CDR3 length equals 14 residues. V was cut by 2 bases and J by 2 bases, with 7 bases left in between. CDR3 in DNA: TGTGCCAGCAGTTTATCCTCCCCCTACAATGAGCAGTTCTTC. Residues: CASSLSSPYNEQFF.

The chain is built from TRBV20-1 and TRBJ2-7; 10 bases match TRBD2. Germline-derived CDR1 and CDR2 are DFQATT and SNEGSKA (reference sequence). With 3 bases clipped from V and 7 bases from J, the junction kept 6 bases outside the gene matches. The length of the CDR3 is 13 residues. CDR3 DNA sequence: TGCAGTGCTAGGCGCCGGACTAGCGGTGAGCAGTACTTC. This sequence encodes CSARRRTSGEQYF.

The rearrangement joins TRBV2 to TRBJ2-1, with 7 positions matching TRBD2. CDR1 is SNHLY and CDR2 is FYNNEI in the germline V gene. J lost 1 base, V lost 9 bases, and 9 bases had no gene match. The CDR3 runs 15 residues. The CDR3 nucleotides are TGTGCCAGTAGCACGGGAGGACCATCCTACAATGAGCAGTTCTTC. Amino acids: CASSTGGPSYNEQFF.

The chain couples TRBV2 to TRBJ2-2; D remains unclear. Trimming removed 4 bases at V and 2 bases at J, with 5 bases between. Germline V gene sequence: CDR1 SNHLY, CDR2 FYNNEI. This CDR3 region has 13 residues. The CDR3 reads CASSAINTGELFF. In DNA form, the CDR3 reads TGTGCCAGCAGTGCCATAAACACCGGGGAGCTGTTTTTT.

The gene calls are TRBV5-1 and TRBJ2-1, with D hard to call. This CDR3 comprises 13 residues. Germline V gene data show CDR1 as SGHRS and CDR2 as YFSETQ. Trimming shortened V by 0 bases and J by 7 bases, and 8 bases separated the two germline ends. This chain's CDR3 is CASSLGVWNEQFF. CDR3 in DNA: TGCGCCAGCAGCTTGGGAGTTTGGAATGAGCAGTTCTTC. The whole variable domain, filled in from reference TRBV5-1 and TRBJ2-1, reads KAGVTQTPRYLIKTRGQQVTLSCSPISGHRSVSWYQQTPGQGLQFLFEYFSETQRNKGNFPGRFSGRQFSNSRSEMNVSTLELGDSALYLCASSLGVWNEQFFGPGTRLTVL.

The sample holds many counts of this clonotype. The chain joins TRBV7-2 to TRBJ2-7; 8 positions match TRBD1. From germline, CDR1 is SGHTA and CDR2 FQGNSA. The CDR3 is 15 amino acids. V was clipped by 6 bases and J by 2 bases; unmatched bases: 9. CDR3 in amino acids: CASRMDRASTYEQYF. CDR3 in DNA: TGTGCCAGCAGAATGGACAGGGCCAGCACCTACGAGCAGTACTTC. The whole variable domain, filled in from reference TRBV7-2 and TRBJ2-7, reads GAGVSQSPSNKVTEKGKDVELRCDPISGHTALYWYRQSLGQGLEFLIYFQGNSAPDKSGLPSDRFSAERTGGSVSTLTIQRTQQEDSAVYLCASRMDRASTYEQYFGPGTRLTVT.

For the CDR3, the DNA is TGTGCCAGCAGCTCCAGACTAGCGGGGGAGAGCTCCTACAATGAGCAGTTCTTC. Residues: CASSSRLAGESSYNEQFF. The chain employs TRBV7-6 and TRBJ2-1; 12 nucleotides agree with TRBD2. The CDR3 totals 18 residues. CDR1 and CDR2 (germline): SGHVS, FNYEAQ. J was trimmed by 0 bases and V by 4 bases; bases with no gene match: 7.

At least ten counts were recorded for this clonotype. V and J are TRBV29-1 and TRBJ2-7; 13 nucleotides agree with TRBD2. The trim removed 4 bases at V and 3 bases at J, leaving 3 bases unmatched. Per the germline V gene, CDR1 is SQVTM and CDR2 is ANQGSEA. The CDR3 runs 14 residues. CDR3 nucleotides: TGCAGCGTTGTACTAGCGGGGGGGCACTACGAGCAGTACTTC. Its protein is CSVVLAGGHYEQYF.

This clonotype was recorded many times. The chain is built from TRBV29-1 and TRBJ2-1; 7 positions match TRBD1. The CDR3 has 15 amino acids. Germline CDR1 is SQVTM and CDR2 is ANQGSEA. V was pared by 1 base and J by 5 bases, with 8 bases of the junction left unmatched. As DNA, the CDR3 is TGCAGCGTTGAAGCGATGGACAGGCGGGACAATGAGCAGTTCTTC. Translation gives CSVEAMDRRDNEQFF.

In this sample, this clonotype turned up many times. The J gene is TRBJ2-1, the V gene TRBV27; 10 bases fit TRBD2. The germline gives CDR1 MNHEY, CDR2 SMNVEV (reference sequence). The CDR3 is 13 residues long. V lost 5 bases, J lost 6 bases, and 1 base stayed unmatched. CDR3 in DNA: TGTGCCAGCAGTCGACTAGCGGGCAATGAGCAGTTCTTC. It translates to CASSRLAGNEQFF.